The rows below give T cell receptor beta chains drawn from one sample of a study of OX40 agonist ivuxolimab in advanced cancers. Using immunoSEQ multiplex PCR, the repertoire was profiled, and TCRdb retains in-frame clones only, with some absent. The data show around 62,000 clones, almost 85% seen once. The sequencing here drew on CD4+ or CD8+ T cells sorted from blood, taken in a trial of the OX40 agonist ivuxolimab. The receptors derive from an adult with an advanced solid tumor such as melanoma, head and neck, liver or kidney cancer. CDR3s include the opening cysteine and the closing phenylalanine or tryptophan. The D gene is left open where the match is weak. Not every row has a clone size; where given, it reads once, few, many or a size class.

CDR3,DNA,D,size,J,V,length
CASSARQGGRDGYTF,TGTGCCAGCAGTGCCCGACAGGGGGGAAGGGATGGCTACACCTTC,TRBD1,.,TRBJ1-2,TRBV6-1,15
CASSLSVNTEAFF,TGTGCCAGCAGTTTGTCGGTGAACACTGAAGCTTTCTTT,.,.,TRBJ1-1,TRBV27,13
CASSSRRDRDIQYF,TGTGCCAGCAGCTCAAGGAGGGACAGGGACATTCAGTACTTC,TRBD1,once,TRBJ2-4,TRBV11-3,14
CASSSQTGTSGSSYNEQFF,TGTGCCAGCAGCTCCCAAACCGGGACTAGCGGGAGCTCCTACAATGAGCAGTTCTTC,TRBD2,.,TRBJ2-1,TRBV7-8,19
CASSLPLDSGVDNEQFF,TGTGCCAGCAGCTTACCCCTTGATAGCGGGGTTGACAATGAGCAGTTCTTC,TRBD2,few,TRBJ2-1,TRBV7-9,17
CASSEFRGEKLFF,TGCGCCAGCAGTGAGTTCAGAGGTGAAAAACTGTTTTTT,.,.,TRBJ1-4,TRBV10-2,13
CASSFWGDRNSPLHF,TGTGCCAGCAGTTTCTGGGGGGATCGTAATTCACCCCTCCACTTT,.,.,TRBJ1-6,TRBV28,15
CAWTTLYEQYF,TGTGCCTGGACCACACTCTACGAGCAGTACTTC,.,.,TRBJ2-7,TRBV30,11
CASSRVKYPTGELFF,TGTGCCAGCAGCCGAGTTAAGTACCCCACCGGGGAGCTGTTTTTT,.,once,TRBJ2-2,TRBV21-1,15
CASSPLAQSSYEQYF,TGTGCCAGCAGCCCACTAGCGCAAAGCTCCTACGAGCAGTACTTC,TRBD2,few,TRBJ2-7,TRBV6-6,15
CASSIGTPLEQYF,TGTGCCAGCAGCATAGGCACCCCTTTGGAGCAGTACTTC,.,.,TRBJ2-7,TRBV7-2,13
CASSLRDISTYEQYF,TGTGCCAGCAGTCTACGGGACATTTCAACCTACGAGCAGTACTTC,.,.,TRBJ2-7,TRBV6-1,15
CASSPLGKLGQPQHF,TGTGCCAGCAGCCCTCTCGGAAAGTTGGGTCAGCCCCAGCATTTT,.,.,TRBJ1-5,TRBV7-8,15
CASRAEKLFF,TGTGCCAGCCGAGCTGAAAAACTGTTTTTT,.,once,TRBJ1-4,TRBV28,10
CASSGGTTDTQYF,TGTGCCAGCTCGGGGGGCACCACAGATACGCAGTATTTT,.,.,TRBJ2-3,TRBV14,13
CASSLSRHTNSPLHF,TGTGCTAGCAGCTTATCCCGACATACTAATTCACCCCTCCACTTT,.,.,TRBJ1-6,TRBV7-7,15
CASSSPGLAGGNEQFF,TGTGCCAGCAGTTCCCCGGGCCTAGCGGGAGGGAATGAGCAGTTCTTC,TRBD2,.,TRBJ2-1,TRBV28,16
CASSPSPGGGFEQFF,TGTGCCAGCAGCCCGAGTCCCGGAGGGGGCTTTGAGCAGTTCTTC,.,.,TRBJ2-1,TRBV7-2,15
CASTPSPGFDSNQPQHF,TGTGCCAGCACCCCCTCCCCTGGGTTCGACAGCAATCAGCCCCAGCATTTT,.,.,TRBJ1-5,TRBV7-6,17
CASSPSGRAHEQYF,TGTGCCAGCTCACCATCGGGCAGGGCCCACGAGCAGTACTTC,.,.,TRBJ2-7,TRBV18,14
CASLGQGTDTQYF,TGCGCCAGCTTGGGACAGGGGACAGATACGCAGTATTTT,TRBD1,.,TRBJ2-3,TRBV10-1,13
CASSIDPQGGSDTQYF,TGTGCCAGTAGTATAGACCCACAGGGCGGATCAGATACGCAGTATTTT,.,.,TRBJ2-3,TRBV19,16
CASREGGRTNYGYTF,TGTGCCAGTAGAGAGGGAGGTCGGACTAACTATGGCTACACCTTC,.,.,TRBJ1-2,TRBV19,15
CASVEGNHQETQYF,TGCGCCAGCGTTGAGGGCAATCACCAAGAGACCCAGTACTTC,.,.,TRBJ2-5,TRBV23-1,14
CASSPEGLHNEQFF,TGCGCCAGCAGCCCGGAGGGTCTCCACAATGAGCAGTTCTTC,.,.,TRBJ2-1,TRBV5-1,14
CASRPGTVNYGYTF,TGTGCCAGTAGGCCAGGGACAGTGAACTATGGCTACACCTTC,TRBD1,.,TRBJ1-2,TRBV19,14
CASSFLGEAYNEQFF,TGTGCCAGCAGCTTTCTGGGGGAGGCCTACAATGAGCAGTTCTTC,.,.,TRBJ2-1,TRBV7-9,15
CASSLSPVGGQETQYF,TGTGCCAGCAGCTTAAGCCCAGTCGGAGGGCAAGAGACCCAGTACTTC,.,once,TRBJ2-5,TRBV7-6,16
CASSLFGQGISGELFF,TGTGCCAGCAGCTTGTTCGGACAGGGGATATCCGGGGAGCTGTTTTTT,TRBD1,.,TRBJ2-2,TRBV5-6,16
CASSYLAADYEQYF,TGTGCCAGCAGTTACCTAGCGGCCGACTACGAGCAGTACTTC,TRBD2,.,TRBJ2-7,TRBV6-5,14
CASSMAVLASFTDTQYF,TGTGCCAGTAGTATGGCTGTCCTAGCGAGCTTCACAGATACGCAGTATTTT,.,.,TRBJ2-3,TRBV19,17
CASSSRTDEKLFF,TGTGCCAGCAGCTCCCGGACGGATGAAAAACTGTTTTTT,.,few,TRBJ1-4,TRBV7-9,13
CSVEREGNTGELFF,TGCAGCGTTGAGCGGGAGGGAAACACCGGGGAGCTGTTTTTT,TRBD2,.,TRBJ2-2,TRBV29-1,14
CASSDGEQPQHF,TGTGCCAGCAGTGACGGGGAGCAGCCCCAGCATTTT,.,.,TRBJ1-5,TRBV6-1,12
CASSTTFHGTDTQYF,TGTGCCAGCAGCACGACTTTTCACGGCACAGATACGCAGTATTTT,.,.,TRBJ2-3,TRBV2,15
CASSSQVYTGELFF,TGTGCCAGCAGCTCTCAGGTCTACACCGGGGAGCTGTTTTTT,.,.,TRBJ2-2,TRBV7-2,14
CASSGRTGNPYNEQFF,TGTGCCAGCAGTGGGAGAACGGGGAACCCCTACAATGAGCAGTTCTTC,.,.,TRBJ2-1,TRBV6-1,16
CASSPRGLTDTQYF,TGTGCCAGCTCACCCCGAGGGCTCACAGATACGCAGTATTTT,.,.,TRBJ2-3,TRBV18,14
CASSAGGSDTEAFF,TGTGCCAGCAGCGCTGGAGGGTCGGACACTGAAGCTTTCTTT,.,.,TRBJ1-1,TRBV11-2,14
CASSLSLHNEQFF,TGTGCCAGCAGCTTAAGTCTGCACAATGAGCAGTTCTTC,.,.,TRBJ2-1,TRBV7-9,13
CASSLSGDEWDEQFF,TGTGCCAGCAGCTTATCGGGGGATGAGTGGGATGAGCAGTTCTTC,.,.,TRBJ2-1,TRBV11-2,15
CASSERGDRLNTEAFF,TGTGCCAGCAGTGAAAGGGGTGACAGGCTGAACACTGAAGCTTTCTTT,.,.,TRBJ1-1,TRBV6-1,16